Listed below are T cell receptor beta chains from one sample, sequenced in a study of blood T cell repertoires in COVID-19. Profiling relied on immunoSEQ multiplex PCR, and the TCRdb table lists in-frame clones only, not all of them. The sample lists 140,000 or so clones; roughly three quarters were seen once. Sequencing was carried out using peripheral blood. Receptors were obtained from a man aged 50-60 years with active or convalescent COVID-19. Each CDR3 is given with its conserved first and last residue. The D gene is left open where the match is weak. The listing skips clone size in some rows; elsewhere it reads once, few, many or a size class.

D	size	V	J	CDR3	DNA
TRBD2	few	TRBV7-9	TRBJ2-2	CASSLAGRDTGELFF	TGTGCCAGCAGCTTAGCCGGGAGGGACACCGGGGAGCTGTTTTTT
TRBD1	-	TRBV5-1	TRBJ1-2	CASSRQGADGYTF	TGCGCCAGCAGCCGACAGGGGGCTGATGGCTACACCTTC
-	-	TRBV27	TRBJ2-3	CASSPNYGSSSTDTQYF	TGTGCCAGCAGTCCCAACTACGGGAGTTCGAGCACAGATACGCAGTATTTT
-	-	TRBV6-5	TRBJ2-3	CASRAADTQYF	TGTGCCAGCAGGGCCGCAGATACGCAGTATTTT
-	-	TRBV6-2/TRBV6-3	TRBJ1-4	CASSYTTMTGIKGEKLFF	TGTGCCAGCAGTTACACCACCATGACCGGGATCAAAGGGGAAAAACTGTTTTTT
TRBD2	-	TRBV27	TRBJ2-1	CASSLGSGAHSYNEQFF	TGTGCCAGCAGTTTAGGTAGCGGGGCTCACTCCTACAATGAGCAGTTCTTC
-	-	TRBV7-6	TRBJ1-4	CASSFQGGTNEKLFF	TGTGCCAGCAGCTTTCAGGGAGGAACTAATGAAAAACTGTTTTTT
-	once	TRBV7-3	TRBJ2-4	CASSLGPDRGIQYF	TGTGCCAGCAGCCTTGGTCCGGACAGAGGCATTCAGTACTTC
TRBD2	-	TRBV4-1	TRBJ2-7	CASSERGGSVYEQYF	TGCGCCAGCAGCGAAAGGGGCGGGAGTGTATACGAGCAGTACTTC
-	-	TRBV19	TRBJ2-1	CASSISRLDFSYNEQFF	TGTGCCAGTAGTATTAGCCGGCTGGACTTCTCCTACAATGAGCAGTTCTTC
-	-	TRBV7-3	TRBJ2-3	CASSLSPGDTQYF	TGTGCCAGCAGCTTAAGTCCCGGAGATACGCAGTATTTT
-	-	TRBV28	TRBJ2-6	CASSFGGGSGANVLTF	TGTGCCAGCAGTTTTGGGGGCGGATCTGGGGCCAACGTCCTGACTTTC
-	-	TRBV11-2	TRBJ2-7	CASSLDPGQSGYEQYF	TGTGCCAGCAGCTTAGACCCCGGACAGAGTGGGTACGAGCAGTACTTC
TRBD1	-	TRBV6-5	TRBJ1-2	CASSYDRVGYGYTF	TGTGCCAGCAGTTACGACAGGGTGGGCTATGGCTACACCTTC
-	-	TRBV24-1	TRBJ2-6	CATSVGAGANVLTF	TGTGCCACCAGTGTGGGGGCAGGGGCCAACGTCCTGACTTTC
TRBD1	few	TRBV19	TRBJ1-6	CASSQGTANSPLHF	TGTGCCAGTAGTCAAGGGACAGCGAATTCACCCCTCCACTTT
-	many	TRBV27	TRBJ2-7	CASSLPGAYEQYF	TGTGCCAGCAGTTTACCAGGGGCCTACGAGCAGTACTTC
-	-	TRBV7-9	TRBJ2-1	CASSAPTGTYNEQFF	TGTGCCAGCAGCGCACCTACCGGGACTTACAATGAGCAGTTCTTC
-	-	TRBV6-5	TRBJ1-1	CASSRGTEAFF	TGTGCCAGCAGCAGGGGTACTGAAGCTTTCTTT
-	-	TRBV20-1	TRBJ1-2	CSASLDIWSYTF	TGCAGTGCTAGTTTGGACATCTGGAGCTACACCTTC
TRBD2	many	TRBV9	TRBJ2-7	CASSLAGGRDEQYF	TGTGCCAGCAGCCTAGCGGGAGGACGGGACGAGCAGTACTTC
-	few	TRBV18	TRBJ2-1	CASPRTSSYNEQFF	TGTGCCAGCCCTCGAACGAGCTCCTACAATGAGCAGTTCTTC
TRBD1	-	TRBV29-1	TRBJ1-1	CSAVRQGEAFF	TGCAGCGCGGTTAGACAGGGTGAAGCTTTCTTT
TRBD1	-	TRBV6-1	TRBJ1-1	CASSAPGQGFATEAFF	TGTGCCAGCAGTGCCCCGGGACAGGGTTTTGCCACTGAAGCTTTCTTT
TRBD2	-	TRBV15	TRBJ2-7	CATSRDLGRGGDEQYF	TGTGCCACCAGCAGAGATCTCGGGAGGGGTGGGGACGAGCAGTACTTC
-	-	TRBV5-4	TRBJ2-1	CASSVDSRGYNEQFF	TGTGCCAGCAGCGTCGACAGTAGGGGCTACAATGAGCAGTTCTTC
TRBD1	-	TRBV5-1	TRBJ1-4	CASSLGGQGNVELFF	TGCGCCAGCAGCTTGGGGGGACAGGGTAATGTGGAACTGTTTTTT
-	-	TRBV3-1/TRBV3-2	TRBJ1-1	CASSLSSNTEAFF	TGTGCCAGCAGCCTCTCCTCGAACACTGAAGCTTTCTTT
TRBD1	-	TRBV19	TRBJ1-2	CASEGPQQGLYGYTF	TGTGCCAGCGAGGGTCCCCAACAGGGGCTATATGGCTACACCTTC
-	-	TRBV7-2	TRBJ1-5	CASSLGRQTNQPQHF	TGTGCCAGCAGCTTAGGACGACAGACCAATCAGCCCCAGCATTTT
-	-	TRBV7-2	TRBJ1-1	CASSPPTGVTEAFF	TGTGCCAGCAGCCCACCGACGGGGGTAACTGAAGCTTTCTTT
-	-	TRBV27	TRBJ1-4	CASSLRMQGTNEKLFF	TGTGCCAGCAGTTTAAGAATGCAGGGAACTAATGAAAAACTGTTTTTT
-	many	TRBV4-1	TRBJ1-1	CASSQDEGMNTEAFF	TGCGCCAGCAGCCAAGATGAGGGTATGAACACTGAAGCTTTCTTT
TRBD2	-	TRBV19	TRBJ2-4	CASSSRGRGAGGPLNIQYF	TGTGCCAGTAGTTCCAGGGGGCGGGGAGCGGGAGGGCCACTGAACATTCAGTACTTC
-	once	TRBV28	TRBJ2-5	CASSRSQEGETQYF	TGTGCCAGCAGTAGGAGTCAGGAGGGAGAGACCCAGTACTTC
-	-	TRBV29-1	TRBJ1-3	CSVELVRISGNTIYF	TGCAGCGTTGAACTCGTGCGAATCTCTGGAAACACCATATATTTT
TRBD2	-	TRBV4-1	TRBJ2-7	CASSQAASGYYEQYF	TGCGCCAGCAGCCAAGCGGCTAGCGGGTACTACGAGCAGTACTTC
TRBD1	-	TRBV29-1	TRBJ2-2	CSVDGTVDTGELFF	TGCAGCGTTGACGGGACAGTGGACACCGGGGAGCTGTTTTTT
-	-	TRBV6-5	TRBJ2-7	CASRAIPGLNYEQYF	TGTGCCAGCAGAGCTATCCCGGGACTGAACTACGAGCAGTACTTC
-	-	TRBV19	TRBJ1-2	CASTIGTGNYGYTF	TGTGCCAGTACCATAGGAACAGGGAACTATGGCTACACCTTC